One and the same sample provided the 21 T cell receptor beta chains below, sequenced in a study of OX40 agonist ivuxolimab in advanced cancers. The assay was immunoSEQ multiplex PCR, and TCRdb's table has in-frame clones only and misses some. The sample has 75,000 or so clones; 80% to 90% are singletons. The input for sequencing was CD4+ or CD8+ T cells sorted from blood, taken in a trial of the OX40 agonist ivuxolimab. Receptors were obtained from an adult with an advanced solid tumor such as melanoma, head and neck, liver or kidney cancer.

J is TRBJ2-1 and V is TRBV6-4, with 10 bases aligning to TRBD2. Germline CDR1 reads MRHNA; CDR2 reads SNTAGT. The CDR3 has 15 amino acids. J gave up 5 bases and V 5 bases, and 6 bases lay outside the gene matches. The CDR3 DNA reads TGTGCCAGCAGTTTAGCGGGAGGACCCAACAATGAGCAGTTCTTC. Translated, it gives CASSLAGGPNNEQFF.

V and J are TRBV5-8 and TRBJ1-6; the match to TRBD1 covers 7 bases. The CDR3 contains 17 residues. The V gene end was trimmed by 4 bases and the J gene end by 0 bases; junction bases not matched to a gene: 7. CDR1 and CDR2 (germline): SGHTS, YDEGEE. CDR3 amino acids: CASSADRFDSYNSPLHF. The CDR3 region has the DNA TGTGCCAGCAGCGCGGACAGGTTCGACTCCTATAATTCACCCCTCCACTTT.

V and J are TRBV28 and TRBJ1-6; the D gene is possibly TRBD1 (6 bases). Germline V gene data show CDR1 as MDHEN and CDR2 as SYDVKM. The CDR3 runs to 13 residues. V dropped 11 bases and J dropped 10 bases, with 18 bases sitting between them. The CDR3 DNA sequence: TGTGCCGGTCCCGCAGGGGCACGATCACCCCTCCACTTT. Translated, it gives CAGPAGARSPLHF.

This clone showed up just once. The V call is TRBV7-2, the J call TRBJ2-7; perhaps TRBD2 as D (6 bases). There are 13 residues in the CDR3. Germline V gene data show CDR1 as SGHTA and CDR2 as FQGNSA. Trimming removed 2 bases from V and 2 bases from J, with 7 bases in between. The CDR3 reads CASSLTGAYEQYF. The DNA for the CDR3 is TGTGCCAGCAGCTTAACGGGAGCCTACGAGCAGTACTTC.

The V gene is TRBV6-1, the J gene TRBJ1-6, with D uncertain. In germline, CDR1 is MNHNS, CDR2 SASEGT. This CDR3 is built from 13 residues. Trimming took 4 bases from V and 7 from J, leaving 8 bases between them. The chain's CDR3 is CASSAQANSPLHF. CDR3 DNA sequence: TGTGCCAGCAGTGCCCAGGCAAATTCACCCCTCCACTTT.

The chain links TRBV10-3 to TRBJ2-4; TRBD2 agrees at 11 bases. The CDR3 loop spans 15 amino acids. Germline V gene sequence: CDR1 ENHRY, CDR2 SYGVKD. V trimming: 10 bases; J trimming: 0 bases; junction bases outside the gene matches: 5. CDR3 loop: CATTSGGLAKNIQYF. The CDR3, as DNA: TGTGCCACCACTAGCGGGGGACTAGCCAAAAACATTCAGTACTTC.

This rearrangement joins TRBV6-5 to TRBJ2-3, with a tentative D call TRBD2 (5 bases). The CDR3 loop spans 13 amino acids. CDR1 and CDR2 from the germline V gene are MNHEY and SVGAGI. V lost 6 bases, J lost 3 bases, and 10 bases lay in between. CDR3 sequence: CASRAEGTDTQYF. The CDR3 nucleotides read TGTGCCAGCAGGGCAGAGGGAACAGATACGCAGTATTTT.

The genes are TRBV15 and TRBJ1-4, with unresolved D. Germline assignment: CDR1 LNHNV and CDR2 YYDKDF (reference sequence). Trimming left V 1 base short and J 0 bases short, with 6 bases between. This CDR3 contains 15 residues. The CDR3 protein is CATSRGQPTNEKLFF. Here the CDR3 DNA reads TGTGCCACCAGCAGAGGGCAGCCAACTAATGAAAAACTGTTTTTT.

V and J are TRBV7-2 and TRBJ2-2, with D unresolved. V shed 1 base and J shed 0 bases, with 6 bases lying between them. From germline, CDR1 is SGHTA and CDR2 FQGNSA. This CDR3 region has 15 residues. The CDR3, as DNA: TGTGCCAGCAGCTTAGTTTTCTCGAACACCGGGGAGCTGTTTTTT. This sequence encodes CASSLVFSNTGELFF.

The chain recombines TRBV6-5 with TRBJ1-5; a weak D match, TRBD1 (6 bases). This CDR3 has 15 residues. Trimming removed 6 bases at V and 1 base at J, with 13 bases between. Germline CDR1 reads MNHEY; CDR2 reads SVGAGI. The CDR3 nucleotides read TGTGCCAGCAGCGTAGGGGGAGGGAGCAATCAGCCCCAGCATTTT. Translating it yields CASSVGGGSNQPQHF.

This chain links TRBV19 with TRBJ2-1; D is ambiguous. This CDR3 spans 14 amino acids. The V end lost 2 bases, the J end lost 1 base, and 6 bases lay between the germline ends. Germline V CDR1 and CDR2: LNHDA, SQIVND (reference sequence). CDR3 sequence: CASSITGSYNEQFF. CDR3 nucleotide sequence: TGTGCCAGTAGTATAACGGGTTCCTACAATGAGCAGTTCTTC.

The chain is built from TRBV10-1 and TRBJ2-2; 7 bases fit TRBD1. This CDR3 is 17 amino acids long. Germline lookup yields CDR1 WNHNN and CDR2 SYGVQD (reference sequence). The J segment lost 6 bases and the V segment lost 2 bases, leaving 12 bases of the junction unmatched. The CDR3 protein is CASSERGTDPGAGELFF. The CDR3 DNA follows: TGCGCCAGCAGTGAGAGGGGGACAGATCCAGGGGCCGGGGAGCTGTTTTTT.

The chain joins TRBV5-1 to TRBJ2-1; no clear D. This CDR3 is 15 amino acids long. CDR1 and CDR2 from the germline V gene are SGHRS and YFSETQ. The ends were cut back, 4 bases at V and 0 bases at J, with 11 bases in the middle. The CDR3, as DNA: TGCGCCAGCAGCGCAGCGATCAGCTCCTACAATGAGCAGTTCTTC. It yields the protein CASSAAISSYNEQFF.

The rearrangement links TRBV7-9 to TRBJ1-1; TRBD1 matches at 7 bases. The CDR3 is 13 residues long. V was clipped by 4 bases and J by 4 bases; unmatched bases: 3. Germline loops: CDR1 SEHNR, CDR2 FQNEAQ (reference sequence). The CDR3 nucleotides are TGTGCCAGCAGCTCTACAGGGGCCACTGAAGCTTTCTTT. It translates to CASSSTGATEAFF.

The chain recombines TRBV2 with TRBJ2-1; D is possibly TRBD1 (5 bases). Germline V gives CDR1 SNHLY, CDR2 FYNNEI. CDR3 length equals 14 residues. Trimming removed 8 bases from V and 11 bases from J, with 22 bases in between. CDR3 DNA sequence: TGTGCCAGCGGGAAAGAGGAAGGGGTTCCCCAGCAGTTCTTC. Translation: CASGKEEGVPQQFF.

This chain links TRBV18 with TRBJ1-1; 10 bases agree with TRBD1. Germline CDR1 reads KGHSH; CDR2 reads LQKENI. V gave up 6 bases and J gave up 4 bases; unmatched junction bases: 11. CDR3 length equals 16 residues. The CDR3 coding sequence is TGTGCCAGCTCGCGTAACCGGGACAGGGGTGGCACTGAAGCTTTCTTT. This gives the protein CASSRNRDRGGTEAFF.

V and J are TRBV6-6 and TRBJ1-6; possibly TRBD1 for D (5 bases). This CDR3 has 12 residues. CDR1 and CDR2 (germline): MNHNY, SVGAGI (reference sequence). Trimming pared 7 bases from V and 6 bases from J, leaving 7 bases between. The CDR3 protein is CASKGANSPLHF. CDR3 sequence (DNA): TGTGCCAGCAAAGGGGCTAATTCACCCCTCCACTTT.

The chain links TRBV5-8 to TRBJ1-1; D remains unclear. This CDR3 is 12 amino acids long. Germline CDR1 SGHTS, CDR2 YDEGEE. Trimming left V 3 bases short and J 6 bases short, with 9 bases between. This CDR3 reads CASSYDGPEAFF. The CDR3 DNA sequence: TGTGCCAGCAGCTATGACGGGCCTGAAGCTTTCTTT.

The count of this clone is one. V and J are TRBV5-6 and TRBJ1-6; D is undetermined. The CDR3 covers 16 residues. V was clipped by 0 bases and J by 0 bases, with 7 bases between them. Germline V lookup: CDR1 SGHDT, CDR2 YYEEEE. CDR3 in amino acids: CASSLAGSSYNSPLHF. As DNA, the CDR3 is TGTGCCAGCAGCTTGGCGGGGAGCTCCTATAATTCACCCCTCCACTTT.

This sequence joins TRBV13 and TRBJ1-2; D unresolved. This CDR3 comprises 14 residues. Germline CDR1 and CDR2: PRHDT and FYEKMQ (reference sequence). Trimming removed 3 bases at V and 4 bases at J, with 12 bases between. The CDR3 DNA sequence: TGTGCCAGCAGCTTTGAAGAGAACCCCTATGGCTACACCTTC. Encoded protein: CASSFEENPYGYTF.

The chain links TRBV16 to TRBJ2-1; TRBD2 aligns across 7 bases. V shed 3 bases and J 5 bases; nucleotides not matched to a gene: 7. Germline-derived CDR1 and CDR2 are KGHSY and FQNENV. The CDR3 has 15 amino acids. DNA of the CDR3: TGTGCCAGCAGCCACGCGGCTAGCGGTCACAATGAGCAGTTCTTC. Its translation is CASSHAASGHNEQFF.